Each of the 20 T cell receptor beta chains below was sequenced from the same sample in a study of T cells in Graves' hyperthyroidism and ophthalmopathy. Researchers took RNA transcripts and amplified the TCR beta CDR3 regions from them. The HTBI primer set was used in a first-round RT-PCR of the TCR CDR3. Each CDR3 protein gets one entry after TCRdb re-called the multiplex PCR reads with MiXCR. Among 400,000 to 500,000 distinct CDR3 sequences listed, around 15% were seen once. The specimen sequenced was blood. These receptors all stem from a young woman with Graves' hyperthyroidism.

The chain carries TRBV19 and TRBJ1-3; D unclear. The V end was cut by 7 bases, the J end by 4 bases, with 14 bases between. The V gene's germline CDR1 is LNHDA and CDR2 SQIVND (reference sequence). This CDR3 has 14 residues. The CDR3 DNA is TGTGCCAGTATCCCCAGAAGGAGGGGAAACACCATATATTTT. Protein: CASIPRRRGNTIYF.

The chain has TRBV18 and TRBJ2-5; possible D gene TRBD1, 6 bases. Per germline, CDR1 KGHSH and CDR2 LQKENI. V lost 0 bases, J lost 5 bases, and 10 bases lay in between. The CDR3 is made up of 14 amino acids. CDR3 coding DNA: TGTGCCAGCTCACCACCCCCAGGGGCGGAGACCCAGTACTTC. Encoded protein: CASSPPPGAETQYF.

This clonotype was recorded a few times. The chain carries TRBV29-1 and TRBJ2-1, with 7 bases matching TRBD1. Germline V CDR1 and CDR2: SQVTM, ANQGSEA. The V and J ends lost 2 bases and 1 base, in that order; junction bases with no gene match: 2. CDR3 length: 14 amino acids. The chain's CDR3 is CSVETGASYNEQFF. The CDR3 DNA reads TGCAGCGTTGAAACAGGGGCGTCCTACAATGAGCAGTTCTTC.

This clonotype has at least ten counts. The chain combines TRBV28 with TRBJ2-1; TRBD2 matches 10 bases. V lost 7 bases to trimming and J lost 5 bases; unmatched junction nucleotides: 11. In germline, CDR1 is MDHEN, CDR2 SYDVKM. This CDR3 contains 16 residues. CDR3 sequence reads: CASKGPGLALNNEQFF. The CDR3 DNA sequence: TGTGCCAGCAAGGGGCCGGGACTAGCGCTTAACAATGAGCAGTTCTTC.

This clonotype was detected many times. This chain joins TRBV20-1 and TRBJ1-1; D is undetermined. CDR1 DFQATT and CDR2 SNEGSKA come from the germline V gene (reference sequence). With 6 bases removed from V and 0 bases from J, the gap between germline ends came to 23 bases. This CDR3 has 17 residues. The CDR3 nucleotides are TGCAGTGCGAGAACTGGAAAGAATGAACTCATGAACACTGAAGCTTTCTTT. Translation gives CSARTGKNELMNTEAFF.

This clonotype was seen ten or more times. CDR3 sequence reads: CASRGSRGPLTEAFF. The CDR3 nucleotides read TGTGCCAGCAGAGGCAGCAGGGGGCCACTCACTGAAGCTTTCTTT. V and J are TRBV28 and TRBJ1-1; 8 nucleotides match TRBD1. This CDR3 comprises 15 residues. V lost 6 bases and J lost 4; bases outside the gene matches: 10. Germline V gene sequence: CDR1 MDHEN, CDR2 SYDVKM.

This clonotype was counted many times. As DNA, the CDR3 is TGTGCCAGCAGCTTAGGGCTAGCGCCGAACTACGAGCAGTACTTC. Protein sequence: CASSLGLAPNYEQYF. This sequence joins TRBV7-3 and TRBJ2-7, with TRBD2 as a possible D gene (6 bases). In germline, CDR1 is SGHTA, CDR2 FQGTGA. V was trimmed by 2 bases and J by 3 bases, leaving 14 bases between them. The CDR3 spans 15 residues.

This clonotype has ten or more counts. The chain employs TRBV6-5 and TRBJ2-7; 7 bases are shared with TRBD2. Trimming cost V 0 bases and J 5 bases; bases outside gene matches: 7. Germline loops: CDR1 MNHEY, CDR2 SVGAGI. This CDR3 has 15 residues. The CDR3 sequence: CASSYSGGRDDEQYF. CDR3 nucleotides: TGTGCCAGCAGTTACTCTGGGGGGAGGGACGACGAGCAGTACTTC.

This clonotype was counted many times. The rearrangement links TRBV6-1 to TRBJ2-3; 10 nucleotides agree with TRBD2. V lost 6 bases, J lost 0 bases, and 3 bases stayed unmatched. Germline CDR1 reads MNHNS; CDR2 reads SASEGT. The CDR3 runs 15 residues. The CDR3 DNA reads TGTGCCAGCAGGGGGACTAGCGATAGCACAGATACGCAGTATTTT. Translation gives CASRGTSDSTDTQYF.

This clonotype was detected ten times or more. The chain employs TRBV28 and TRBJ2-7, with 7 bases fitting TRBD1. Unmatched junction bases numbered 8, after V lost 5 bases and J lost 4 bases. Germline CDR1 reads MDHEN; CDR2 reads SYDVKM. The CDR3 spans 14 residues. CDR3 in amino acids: CASSLPGTVYEQYF. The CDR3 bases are TGTGCCAGCAGTCTCCCCGGGACAGTATACGAGCAGTACTTC. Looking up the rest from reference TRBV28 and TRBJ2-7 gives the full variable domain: DVKVTQSSRYLVKRTGEKVFLECVQDMDHENMFWYRQDPGLGLRLIYFSYDVKMKEKGDIPEGYSVSREKKERFSLILESASTNQTSMYLCASSLPGTVYEQYFGPGTRLTVT.

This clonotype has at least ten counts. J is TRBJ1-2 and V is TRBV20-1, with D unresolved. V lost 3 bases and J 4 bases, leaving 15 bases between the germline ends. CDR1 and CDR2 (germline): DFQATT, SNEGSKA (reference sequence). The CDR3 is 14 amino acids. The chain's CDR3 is CSARSTPEGYGYTF. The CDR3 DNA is TGCAGTGCTAGGTCGACCCCAGAGGGCTATGGCTACACCTTC.

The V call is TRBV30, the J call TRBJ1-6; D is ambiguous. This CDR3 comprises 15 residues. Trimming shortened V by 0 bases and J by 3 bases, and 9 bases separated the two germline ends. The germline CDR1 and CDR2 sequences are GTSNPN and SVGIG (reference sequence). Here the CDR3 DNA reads TGTGCCTGGAGTGTACGTCCCAGCTATAATTCACCCCTCCACTTT. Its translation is CAWSVRPSYNSPLHF.

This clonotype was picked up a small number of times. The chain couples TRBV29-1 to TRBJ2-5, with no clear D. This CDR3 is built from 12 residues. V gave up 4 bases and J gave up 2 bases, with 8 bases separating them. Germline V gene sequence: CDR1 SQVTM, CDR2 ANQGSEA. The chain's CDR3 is CSVGPSQETQYF. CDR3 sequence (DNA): TGCAGCGTTGGGCCCAGTCAAGAGACCCAGTACTTC.

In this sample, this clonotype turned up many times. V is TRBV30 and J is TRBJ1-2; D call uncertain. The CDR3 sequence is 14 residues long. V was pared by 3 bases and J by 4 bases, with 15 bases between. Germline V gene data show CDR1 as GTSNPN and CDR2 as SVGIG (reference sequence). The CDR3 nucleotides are TGTGCCTGGAGCCCAAGGGCCGTTAGCTATGGCTACACCTTC. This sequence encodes CAWSPRAVSYGYTF.

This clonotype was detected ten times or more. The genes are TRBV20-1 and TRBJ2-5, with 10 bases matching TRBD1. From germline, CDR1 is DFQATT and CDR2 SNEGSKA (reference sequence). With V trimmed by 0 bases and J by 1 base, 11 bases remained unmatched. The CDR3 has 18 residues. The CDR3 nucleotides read TGCAGTGCTAGAGATCTTGCGAAAAGGACAGGGGGCCAAGAGACCCAGTACTTC. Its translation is CSARDLAKRTGGQETQYF.

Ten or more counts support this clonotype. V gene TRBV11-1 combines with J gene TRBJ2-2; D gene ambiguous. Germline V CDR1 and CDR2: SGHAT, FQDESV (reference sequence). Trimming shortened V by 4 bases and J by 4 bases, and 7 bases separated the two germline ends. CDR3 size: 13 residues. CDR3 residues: CASSWDGTGELFF. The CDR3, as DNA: TGTGCCAGCAGCTGGGATGGCACCGGGGAGCTGTTTTTT. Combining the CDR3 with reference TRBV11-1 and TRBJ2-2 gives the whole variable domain EAEVAQSPRYKITEKSQAVAFWCDPISGHATLYWYRQILGQGPELLVQFQDESVVDDSQLPKDRFSAERLKGVDSTLKIQPAELGDSAMYLCASSWDGTGELFFGEGSRLTVL.

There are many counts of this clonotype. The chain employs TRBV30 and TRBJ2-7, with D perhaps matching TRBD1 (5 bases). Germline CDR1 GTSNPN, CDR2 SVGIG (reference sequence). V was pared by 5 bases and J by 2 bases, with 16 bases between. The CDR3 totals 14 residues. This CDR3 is CAWAPRDSPYEQYF. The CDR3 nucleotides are TGTGCCTGGGCCCCCCGAGACAGTCCCTACGAGCAGTACTTC.

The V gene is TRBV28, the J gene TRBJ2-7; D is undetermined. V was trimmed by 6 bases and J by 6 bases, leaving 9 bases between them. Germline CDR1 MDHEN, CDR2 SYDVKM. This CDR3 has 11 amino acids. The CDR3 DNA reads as TGTGCCAGCAGGGTGTATGGCGAGCAGTACTTC. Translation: CASRVYGEQYF.

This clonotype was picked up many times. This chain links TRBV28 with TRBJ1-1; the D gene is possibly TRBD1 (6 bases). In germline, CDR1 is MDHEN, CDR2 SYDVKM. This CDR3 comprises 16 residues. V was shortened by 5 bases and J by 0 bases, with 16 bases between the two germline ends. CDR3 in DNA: TGTGCCAGCAGTGAGGGGGATCGGGGGTTGAACACTGAAGCTTTCTTT. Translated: CASSEGDRGLNTEAFF.

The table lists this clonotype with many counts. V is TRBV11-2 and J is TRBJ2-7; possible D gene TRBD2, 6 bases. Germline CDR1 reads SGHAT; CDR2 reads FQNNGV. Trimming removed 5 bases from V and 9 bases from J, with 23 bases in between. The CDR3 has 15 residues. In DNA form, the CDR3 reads TGTGCCAGCAGCCGGCGGGACGGTCCGCTGGAGGGGCAGTACTTC. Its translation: CASSRRDGPLEGQYF.